The 14 T cell receptor beta chains below all came from one sample that was sequenced in a study of cytomegalovirus exposure and HLA in healthy donors. 13 Jbeta primers and 60 Vbeta primers were used for the PCR. Profiled with immunoSEQ multiplex PCR; TCRdb holds only in-frame clones, not every one. There are roughly 100,000 clones in the sample; around 80% occur only once, and more than 3% lies in the top ten. Sequencing input: PBMCs. The receptors stem from a woman in her forties in good health and CMV-seronegative.

This chain connects TRBV7-6 to TRBJ2-1; 15 bases agree with TRBD2. The junction had 15 bases not matched to a gene; V was cut back by 5 bases and J by 1 base. Germline CDR1 and CDR2: SGHVS and FNYEAQ. This CDR3 contains 21 residues. CDR3 nucleotide sequence: TGTGCCAGCAGCCCCGGACTAGCGGGGGGGCCTTGGGTTGGGTCCTACAATGAGCAGTTCTTC. Translated: CASSPGLAGGPWVGSYNEQFF.

The chain combines TRBV6-5 with TRBJ1-5; no firm D call. With 0 bases removed from V and 7 bases from J, the gap between germline ends came to 10 bases. Germline values: CDR1 MNHEY, CDR2 SVGAGI. The CDR3 runs 14 residues. The CDR3 loop is CASSYSIRGQPQHF. The DNA of the CDR3 is TGTGCCAGCAGTTACTCGATCAGAGGGCAGCCCCAGCATTTT.

This chain connects TRBV6-5 to TRBJ2-2, with a weak D call TRBD2 (6 bases). This CDR3 contains 14 residues. CDR1 and CDR2 (germline): MNHEY, SVGAGI. Trimming pared 2 bases from V and 5 bases from J, leaving 9 bases between. The CDR3 sequence: CASSYRERTGELFF. The CDR3 nucleotides are TGTGCCAGCAGTTACCGGGAGCGAACCGGGGAGCTGTTTTTT.

The chain joins TRBV2 to TRBJ2-2, with D perhaps matching TRBD1 (5 bases). Germline lookup yields CDR1 SNHLY and CDR2 FYNNEI. The CDR3 runs to 14 residues. Between the trimmed V and J ends, which lost 4 bases and 4 bases, there was a span of 10 bases. The CDR3 sequence is CASSGQGGTGELFF. The DNA for the CDR3 is TGTGCCAGCAGTGGGCAGGGTGGCACCGGGGAGCTGTTTTTT.

CDR3 protein: CASSLTGANTDTQYF. CDR3 DNA: TGTGCCAGCAGTTTGACAGGGGCTAACACAGATACGCAGTATTTT. The rearrangement links TRBV28 to TRBJ2-3; 8 bases match TRBD1. V lost 3 bases and J lost 2; bases outside the gene matches: 4. Germline V CDR1 and CDR2: MDHEN, SYDVKM. The CDR3 contains 15 residues.

The gene calls are TRBV2 and TRBJ2-4; 9 nucleotides agree with TRBD1. Germline trimming cut 2 bases from V and 0 bases from J; bases unmatched to any gene: 11. There are 19 residues in the CDR3. The germline CDR1 and CDR2 sequences are SNHLY and FYNNEI. CDR3 DNA: TGTGCCAGCAGTGAACGGGGTTGGGGACAGGGAGTAGCCAAAAACATTCAGTACTTC. Its protein product is CASSERGWGQGVAKNIQYF.

This chain connects TRBV5-4 to TRBJ2-3; D is unclear. V lost 1 base and J 2 bases, leaving 5 bases between the germline ends. The CDR3 consists of 13 residues. CDR1 is SGHNT, CDR2 YYREEE, per germline (reference sequence). CDR3 sequence (DNA): TGTGCCAGCAGCTTGCACAACACAGATACGCAGTATTTT. This codes for CASSLHNTDTQYF.

In its sample, this clone was seen once. The chain recombines TRBV28 with TRBJ1-5, with D unresolved. CDR1 MDHEN and CDR2 SYDVKM come from the germline V gene. V lost 3 bases and J lost 3, with 6 bases in between. The CDR3 runs 13 residues. CDR3 bases: TGTGCCAGCAGTTTGACTTCCAATCAGCCCCAGCATTTT. Protein: CASSLTSNQPQHF.

V usage is TRBV25-1 and J usage is TRBJ1-1, with D tentatively TRBD1 (5 bases). This CDR3 contains 16 residues. CDR1 is MGHDK, CDR2 SYGVNS, per germline. With 3 bases removed from V and 5 bases from J, the gap between germline ends came to 19 bases. The CDR3 region is CASSELGRREGTEAFF. In nucleotides, the CDR3 is TGTGCCAGCAGTGAGTTGGGGCGTAGGGAGGGGACTGAAGCTTTCTTT.

The V call is TRBV6-5, the J call TRBJ1-6; D might be TRBD1 (5 bases). Trimming left V 6 bases short and J 7 bases short, with 10 bases between. The length of the CDR3 is 13 residues. Germline CDR1 is MNHEY and CDR2 is SVGAGI. CDR3 protein: CASRAGTNSPLHF. CDR3 DNA: TGTGCCAGCAGGGCGGGGACGAATTCACCCCTCCACTTT.

This clone was detected only once. V gene TRBV7-2 combines with J gene TRBJ1-6, with D uncertain. The germline gives CDR1 SGHTA, CDR2 FQGNSA. The length of the CDR3 is 17 residues. V gave up 1 base and J gave up 0 bases, with 10 bases separating them. The CDR3 sequence: CASSLGGSSSYNSPLHF. The DNA for the CDR3 is TGTGCCAGCAGCTTAGGAGGATCAAGCTCCTATAATTCACCCCTCCACTTT.

The chain links TRBV10-2 to TRBJ2-5; TRBD2 matches 10 bases. The CDR3 is 16 residues long. Trimming removed 3 bases from V and 5 bases from J; junction bases left unmatched: 9. Germline CDR1 reads WSHSY; CDR2 reads SAAADI. The CDR3 region has the DNA TGCGCCAGCAGTGAAATCGCTAGCGGGAGTACGGAGACCCAGTACTTC. Translating it yields CASSEIASGSTETQYF.

On this clone: Sequence at one end of the junction differs from germline and may be a read error. The chain carries TRBV30 and TRBJ1-6; possible D gene TRBD1, 6 bases. CDR3 size: 15 residues. CDR1 is GTSNPN and CDR2 is SVGIG in the germline V gene (reference sequence). CDR3 amino acids: CAWSVGQSFNSPLHF. CDR3 DNA: TGTGCCTGGAGTGTAGGACAGTCCTTTAATTCACCCCTCCACTTT.

This rearrangement joins TRBV5-6 to TRBJ1-3; D remains ambiguous. Germline V gives CDR1 SGHDT, CDR2 YYEEEE. The CDR3 length is 13 residues. Trimming took off 6 bases at V and 4 bases at J, with 11 bases between the two ends. DNA for the CDR3: TGTGCCAGCAAGAGAGGCCCAGGAAACACCATATATTTT. The encoded protein is CASKRGPGNTIYF.